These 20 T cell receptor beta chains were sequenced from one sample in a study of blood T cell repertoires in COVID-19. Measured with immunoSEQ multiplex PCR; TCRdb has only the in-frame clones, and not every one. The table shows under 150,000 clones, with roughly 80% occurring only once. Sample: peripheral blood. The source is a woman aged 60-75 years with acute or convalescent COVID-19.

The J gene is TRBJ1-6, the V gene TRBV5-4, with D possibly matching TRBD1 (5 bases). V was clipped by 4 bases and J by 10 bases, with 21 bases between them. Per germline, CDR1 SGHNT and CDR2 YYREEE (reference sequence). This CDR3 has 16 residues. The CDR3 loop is CASSVDSRGGKSPLHF. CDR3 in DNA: TGTGCCAGCAGCGTCGACAGCCGGGGAGGGAAATCACCCCTCCACTTT.

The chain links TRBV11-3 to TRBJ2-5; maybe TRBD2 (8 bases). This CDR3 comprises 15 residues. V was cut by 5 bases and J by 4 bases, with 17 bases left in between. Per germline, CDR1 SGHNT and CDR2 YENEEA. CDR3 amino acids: CASSRRDSGGETQYF. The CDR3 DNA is TGTGCCAGCAGCCGACGGGACAGCGGGGGAGAGACCCAGTACTTC.

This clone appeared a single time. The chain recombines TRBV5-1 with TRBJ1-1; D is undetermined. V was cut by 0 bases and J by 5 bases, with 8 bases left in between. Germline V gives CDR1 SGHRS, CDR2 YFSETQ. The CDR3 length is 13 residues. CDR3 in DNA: TGCGCCAGCAGCTTGGGAATAGAGACTGAAGCTTTCTTT. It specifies CASSLGIETEAFF.

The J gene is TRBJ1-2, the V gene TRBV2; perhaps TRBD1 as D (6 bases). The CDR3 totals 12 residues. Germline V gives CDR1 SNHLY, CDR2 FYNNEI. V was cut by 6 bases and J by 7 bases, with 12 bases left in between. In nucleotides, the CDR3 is TGTGCCAGCAGGCCAGGGGTGGCTGGCTACACCTTC. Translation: CASRPGVAGYTF.

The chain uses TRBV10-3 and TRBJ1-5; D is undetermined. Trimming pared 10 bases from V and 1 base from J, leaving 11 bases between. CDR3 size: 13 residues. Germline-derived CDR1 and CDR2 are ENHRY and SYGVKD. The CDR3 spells CATRSESNQPQHF. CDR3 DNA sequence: TGTGCCACTAGGAGTGAGAGCAATCAGCCCCAGCATTTT.

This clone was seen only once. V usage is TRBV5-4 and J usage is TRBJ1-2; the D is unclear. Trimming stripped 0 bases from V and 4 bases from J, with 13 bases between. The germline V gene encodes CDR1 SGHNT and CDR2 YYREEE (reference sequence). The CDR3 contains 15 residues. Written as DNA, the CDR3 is TGTGCCAGCAGCTTGGCCGCGGGAGGGATCTATGGCTACACCTTC. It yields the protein CASSLAAGGIYGYTF.

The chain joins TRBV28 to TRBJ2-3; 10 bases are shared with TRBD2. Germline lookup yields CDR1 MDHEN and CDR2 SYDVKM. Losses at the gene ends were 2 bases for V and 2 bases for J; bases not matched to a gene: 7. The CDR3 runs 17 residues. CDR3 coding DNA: TGTGCCAGCAGTTTACAAGGACTAGCGGCCATCACAGATACGCAGTATTTT. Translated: CASSLQGLAAITDTQYF. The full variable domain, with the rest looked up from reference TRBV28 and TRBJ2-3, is DVKVTQSSRYLVKRTGEKVFLECVQDMDHENMFWYRQDPGLGLRLIYFSYDVKMKEKGDIPEGYSVSREKKERFSLILESASTNQTSMYLCASSLQGLAAITDTQYFGPGTRLTVL.

The CDR3 is CASSFTSGRSDEQYF. The CDR3 DNA reads TGTGCCAGCAGCTTCACTAGCGGGAGGTCGGACGAGCAGTACTTC. The J gene is TRBJ2-7, the V gene TRBV11-2; 12 bases line up with TRBD2. Germline assignment: CDR1 SGHAT and CDR2 FQNNGV. The junction had 5 bases not matched to a gene; V was cut back by 3 bases and J by 5 bases. The CDR3 consists of 15 residues.

The CDR3, as DNA: TGTGCCAGCATCCCAGCGGCGAGCTCCTACGAGCAGTACTTC. The encoded protein is CASIPAASSYEQYF. The chain has TRBV6-2 or TRBV6-3 and TRBJ2-7, with D possibly TRBD2 on 5 matching bases. CDR3 length equals 14 residues. The germline V and J ends were trimmed by 7 bases and 0 bases, with 13 bases remaining between them. Germline lookup yields CDR1 MNHEY and CDR2 SVGEGT.

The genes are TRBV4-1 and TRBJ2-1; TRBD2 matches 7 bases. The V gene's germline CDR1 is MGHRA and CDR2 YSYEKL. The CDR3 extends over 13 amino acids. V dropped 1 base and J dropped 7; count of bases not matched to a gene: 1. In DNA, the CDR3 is TGCGCCAGCAGCCAAGTGGGAGGGAATGAGCAGTTCTTC. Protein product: CASSQVGGNEQFF.

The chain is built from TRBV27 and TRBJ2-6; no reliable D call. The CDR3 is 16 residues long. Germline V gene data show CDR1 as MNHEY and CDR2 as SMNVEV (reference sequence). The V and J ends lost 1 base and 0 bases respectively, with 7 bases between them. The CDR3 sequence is CASSLYLFSGANVLTF. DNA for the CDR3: TGTGCCAGCAGTTTATACCTATTCTCTGGGGCCAACGTCCTGACTTTC.

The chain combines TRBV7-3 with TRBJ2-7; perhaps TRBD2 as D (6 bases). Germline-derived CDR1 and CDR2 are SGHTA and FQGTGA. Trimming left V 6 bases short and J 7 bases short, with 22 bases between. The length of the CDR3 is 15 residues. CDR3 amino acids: CASSSQHGGTGEQYF. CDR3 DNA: TGTGCCAGCAGTTCCCAACACGGGGGTACGGGTGAGCAGTACTTC.

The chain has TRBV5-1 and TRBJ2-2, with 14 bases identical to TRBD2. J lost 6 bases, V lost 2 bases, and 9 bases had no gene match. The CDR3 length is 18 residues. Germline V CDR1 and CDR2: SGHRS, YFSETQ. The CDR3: CASSLAPGLAGASGELFF. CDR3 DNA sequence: TGCGCCAGCAGCTTAGCCCCGGGACTAGCGGGAGCTTCCGGGGAGCTGTTTTTT.

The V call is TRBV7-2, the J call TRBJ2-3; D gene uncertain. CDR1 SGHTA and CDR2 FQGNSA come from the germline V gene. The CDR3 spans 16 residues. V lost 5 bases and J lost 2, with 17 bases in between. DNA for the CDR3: TGTGCCAGCAGCCTTTATACTATCGGCGACACAGATACGCAGTATTTT. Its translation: CASSLYTIGDTDTQYF.

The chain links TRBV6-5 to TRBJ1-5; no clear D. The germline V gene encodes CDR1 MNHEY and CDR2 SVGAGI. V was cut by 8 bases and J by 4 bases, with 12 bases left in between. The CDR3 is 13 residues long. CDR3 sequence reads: CASGRELNQPQHF. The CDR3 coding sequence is TGTGCCAGCGGACGGGAGTTAAATCAGCCCCAGCATTTT.

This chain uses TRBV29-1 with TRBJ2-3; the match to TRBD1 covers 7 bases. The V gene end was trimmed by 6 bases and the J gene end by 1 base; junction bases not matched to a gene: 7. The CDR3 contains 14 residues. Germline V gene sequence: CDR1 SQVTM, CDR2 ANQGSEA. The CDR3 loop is CSVPRQGGTDTQYF. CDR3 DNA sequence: TGCAGCGTCCCCCGACAGGGAGGCACAGATACGCAGTATTTT.

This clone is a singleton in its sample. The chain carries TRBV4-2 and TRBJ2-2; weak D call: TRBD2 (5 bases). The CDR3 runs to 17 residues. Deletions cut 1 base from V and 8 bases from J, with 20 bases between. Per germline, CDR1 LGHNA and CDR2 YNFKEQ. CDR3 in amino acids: CASSQGSTGISMGELFF. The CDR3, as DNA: TGTGCCAGCAGCCAAGGGAGTACGGGAATTTCCATGGGGGAGCTGTTTTTT.

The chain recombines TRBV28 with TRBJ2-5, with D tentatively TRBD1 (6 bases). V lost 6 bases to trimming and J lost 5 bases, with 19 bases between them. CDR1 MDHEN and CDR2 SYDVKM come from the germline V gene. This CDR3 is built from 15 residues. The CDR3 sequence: CASSNTGLAVETQYF. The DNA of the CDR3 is TGTGCCAGCAGCAATACAGGGTTGGCGGTTGAGACCCAGTACTTC.

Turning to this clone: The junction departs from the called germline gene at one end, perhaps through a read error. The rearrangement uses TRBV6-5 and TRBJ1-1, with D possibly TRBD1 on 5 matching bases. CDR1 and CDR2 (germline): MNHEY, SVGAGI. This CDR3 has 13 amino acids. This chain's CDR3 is CASARATNAEAFF. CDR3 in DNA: TGTGCCAGTGCCAGGGCAACGAACGCTGAAGCTTTCTTT.

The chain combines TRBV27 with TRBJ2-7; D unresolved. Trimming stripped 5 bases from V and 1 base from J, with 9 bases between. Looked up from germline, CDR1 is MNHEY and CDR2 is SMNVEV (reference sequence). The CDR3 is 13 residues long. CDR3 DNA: TGTGCCAGCAGTCATCAGAAGTCCTACGAGCAGTACTTC. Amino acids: CASSHQKSYEQYF.